The present TCR beta chain was sequenced within a study of regulatory T cells in long-lasting Graves disease. With respect to this clonotype: Its target is unknown.

Germline CDR1 reads SGHVS; CDR2 reads FQNEAQ. The CDR3 is 18 residues long. The TCR beta library used iRepertoire HTBI primers with Arm-PCR amplification of CDR3. Via MiXCR, TCRdb re-called the multiplex PCR reads, giving one row per CDR3 protein. Of roughly 610,000 distinct CDR3 sequences in the sample, 16% are singletons; the top ten hold approximately 18%. Time point defined: newly diagnosed GD, antithyroid drugs for less than 3 months. Isolated PBMC RNA provided the starting material for the TCR library. All patients originated from an endocrinology department located in Xi'an, China. General study points: The small sample size may have reduced accuracy. Persistent disease showed a preference for TRBV28, TRBJ1-2 and TRBJ2-5.

These data were likewise used in another study, on T cells in Graves' hyperthyroidism and ophthalmopathy. This second study says: In the analysis, a 13 V-J model separated ophthalmopathy from stable hyperthyroidism.

V usage is TRBV7-8 and J usage is TRBJ2-4; a possible D gene is TRBD1 (5 bases). TRBJ2-5 explains the end of the DNA better; the J call may be wrong. The receptor comes from a woman in her 30s with Graves disease. Sequences were derived from peripheral blood mononuclear cells (PBMCs), sampled at new diagnosis, from a patient treated with antithyroid drugs. The CDR3 sequence: CASSIKGVGRALRETQYF. The CDR3 bases are TGTGCCAGCAGTATTAAAGGGGTCGGCAGGGCCCTTAGAGAGACCCAGTACTTC.